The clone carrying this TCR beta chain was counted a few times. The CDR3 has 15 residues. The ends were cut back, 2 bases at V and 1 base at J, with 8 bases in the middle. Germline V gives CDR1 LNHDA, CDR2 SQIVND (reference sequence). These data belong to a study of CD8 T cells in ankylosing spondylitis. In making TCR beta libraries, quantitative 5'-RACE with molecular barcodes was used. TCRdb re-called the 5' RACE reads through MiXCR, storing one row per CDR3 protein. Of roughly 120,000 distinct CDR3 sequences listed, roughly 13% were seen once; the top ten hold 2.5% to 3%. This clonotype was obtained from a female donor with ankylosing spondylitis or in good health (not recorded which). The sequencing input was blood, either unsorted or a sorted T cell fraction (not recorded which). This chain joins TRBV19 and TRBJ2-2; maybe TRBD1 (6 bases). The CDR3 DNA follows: TGTGCCAGTAGTATAAAGACAGGGAACACCGGGGAGCTGTTTTTT. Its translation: CASSIKTGNTGELFF.